These 24 T cell receptor beta chains were all obtained from the same sample, sequenced in a study of early T cells in non-severe SARS-CoV-2 infection. MiXCR was run by TCRdb on the 5' RACE reads, yielding one entry per CDR3 protein. This table has about 20,000 distinct CDR3 sequences, about 4.4% appearing once. The sequenced sample consisted of whole blood. The receptor source for this set is an adult who was a healthcare worker with PCR-confirmed SARS-CoV-2 infection or an uninfected control (not recorded which).

The rearrangement uses TRBV10-3 and TRBJ2-7; D may be TRBD1 or TRBD2 (6 bases each). CDR1 is ENHRY, CDR2 SYGVKD, per germline. There are 14 residues in the CDR3. V was pared by 4 bases and J by 4 bases, with 14 bases between. In DNA form, the CDR3 reads TGTGCCATCAGTGCGGGGGCCTCAAGGTACGAGCAGTACTTC. Residues: CAISAGASRYEQYF.

This clonotype showed up just a few times. This chain links TRBV5-4 with TRBJ2-7, with D possibly called TRBD1 or TRBD2 (6 bases each). Trimming cost V 4 bases and J 2 bases, with 13 bases left between them. In germline, CDR1 is SGHNT, CDR2 YYREEE (reference sequence). CDR3 size: 14 residues. The CDR3 is CASSPAGTPYEQYF. CDR3 nucleotides: TGTGCCAGCAGCCCGGCGGGGACACCCTACGAGCAGTACTTC.

With respect to this clonotype: A much larger clone differs by one base, so this may be a read error. This chain joins TRBV7-9 and TRBJ2-7, with TRBD2 identical over 7 bases. From germline, CDR1 is SEHNR and CDR2 FQNEAQ (reference sequence). The CDR3 runs to 15 residues. V lost 3 bases, J lost 3 bases, and 8 bases stayed unmatched. The CDR3 loop is CASSFHCRGVYEQYF. For the CDR3, the DNA is TGTGCCAGCAGCTTTCACTGCCGGGGGGTCTACGAGCAGTACTTC.

With regard to this clonotype: With a much larger clone just one base away, this may be a read error. The chain carries TRBV20-1 and TRBJ1-4; 7 bases are a match to TRBD1. After removal of 4 bases from V and 9 bases from J, the junction contained 8 bases not matched to a gene. Germline CDR1 and CDR2: DFQATT and SNEGSKA (reference sequence). The length of the CDR3 is 13 residues. CDR3 nucleotides: TGCAGTGCTAAGGTCCAGGGGGGGAAAAAACTGTTTTTT. It translates to CSAKVQGGKKLFF.

This clonotype was recorded many times. One end of the junction varies from germline; a read error may be responsible. This chain connects TRBV6-5 to TRBJ1-6, with D possibly matching TRBD1 (6 bases). In germline, CDR1 is MNHEY, CDR2 SVGAGI. The CDR3 consists of 16 residues. CDR3 residues: CASSPQGISSNSPLHF. CDR3 nucleotides: TGTGCCAGCAGTCCACAGGGAATTTCCTCTAATTCACCCCTCCACTTT.

The sample holds many counts of this clonotype. V and J are TRBV5-1 and TRBJ2-5, with D unresolved. This CDR3 is 14 amino acids long. Per germline, CDR1 SGHRS and CDR2 YFSETQ. Trimming pared 0 bases from V and 5 bases from J, leaving 11 bases between. CDR3 loop: CASSLEASGETQYF. The CDR3 nucleotides are TGCGCCAGCAGCTTGGAGGCGTCGGGTGAGACCCAGTACTTC.

This clonotype was recorded at least ten times. V and J are TRBV19 and TRBJ2-6; unclear D gene. Germline V gives CDR1 LNHDA, CDR2 SQIVND (reference sequence). The germline V and J ends were trimmed by 4 bases and 0 bases, with 10 bases remaining between them. The CDR3 has 16 residues. The CDR3 sequence is CASSTSVSSGANVLTF. As DNA, the CDR3 is TGTGCCAGTAGTACCAGTGTTAGCTCTGGGGCCAACGTCCTGACTTTC.

This clonotype was detected ten times or more. The J gene is TRBJ2-1, the V gene TRBV4-3; possibly TRBD2 for D (7 bases). Trimming left V 4 bases short and J 5 bases short, with 18 bases between. The germline CDR1 and CDR2 sequences are LGHNA and YSLEER. The CDR3 has 16 residues. In DNA form, the CDR3 reads TGCGCCAGCAGCCGAGAGGCGGGGGCTGGCCACAATGAGCAGTTCTTC. It is translated as CASSREAGAGHNEQFF.

The rearrangement links TRBV28 to TRBJ1-4; no definite D call. The CDR3 runs 14 residues. Trimming shortened V by 1 base and J by 4 bases, and 7 bases separated the two germline ends. Germline V gene data show CDR1 as MDHEN and CDR2 as SYDVKM. CDR3 amino acids: CASSLSGVNEKLFF. CDR3 sequence (DNA): TGTGCCAGCAGTTTATCAGGAGTTAATGAAAAACTGTTTTTT.

This clonotype was counted many times. V and J are TRBV7-9 and TRBJ2-2; D is perhaps TRBD2 (6 bases). Germline V gene sequence: CDR1 SEHNR, CDR2 FQNEAQ (reference sequence). This CDR3 comprises 16 residues. V lost 5 bases to trimming and J lost 2 bases, with 15 bases between them. The CDR3: CASSRGAGRNTGELFF. CDR3 sequence (DNA): TGTGCCAGCAGCCGCGGGGCGGGGCGAAACACCGGGGAGCTGTTTTTT.

This clonotype has ten or more counts. The J gene is TRBJ1-5, the V gene TRBV3-1; D remains ambiguous. Trimming shortened V by 0 bases and J by 1 base, and 4 bases separated the two germline ends. CDR1 LGHDT and CDR2 YNNKEL come from the germline V gene (reference sequence). This CDR3 contains 14 residues. DNA of the CDR3: TGTGCCAGCAGCCAAGAAGCAAGCAATCAGCCCCAGCATTTT. Translated, it gives CASSQEASNQPQHF. Looking up the rest from reference TRBV3-1 and TRBJ1-5 gives the full variable domain: DTAVSQTPKYLVTQMGNDKSIKCEQNLGHDTMYWYKQDSKKFLKIMFSYNNKELIINETVPNRFSPKSPDKAHLNLHINSLELGDSAVYFCASSQEASNQPQHFGDGTRLSIL.

CDR3 DNA: TGTGCCAGCAGCTTAGGCCCCGGGGATGGCTACACCTTC. Encoded protein: CASSLGPGDGYTF. The chain combines TRBV11-2 with TRBJ1-2, with no clear D. The CDR3 has 13 residues. V lost 1 base, J lost 6 bases, and 9 bases lay in between. Germline V gives CDR1 SGHAT, CDR2 FQNNGV. Together with reference TRBV11-2 and TRBJ1-2, the CDR3 gives the full variable domain: EAGVAQSPRYKIIEKRQSVAFWCNPISGHATLYWYQQILGQGPKLLIQFQNNGVVDDSQLPKDRFSAERLKGVDSTLKIQPAKLEDSAVYLCASSLGPGDGYTFGSGTRLTVV.

The table lists this clonotype with a few counts. The rearrangement joins TRBV20-1 to TRBJ1-4; D call uncertain. This CDR3 spans 14 amino acids. V lost 0 bases to trimming and J lost 6 bases, with 11 bases between them. Germline values: CDR1 DFQATT, CDR2 SNEGSKA (reference sequence). The CDR3, as DNA: TGCAGTGCTAGAGATGTCGAGAGGCATGAAAAACTGTTTTTT. Translation: CSARDVERHEKLFF.

Only a few counts were recorded for this clonotype. The V call is TRBV12-3 or TRBV12-4, the J call TRBJ1-4, with a weak D call TRBD1 (5 bases). This CDR3 comprises 16 residues. With 2 bases removed from V and 3 bases from J, the gap between germline ends came to 13 bases. The DNA of the CDR3 is TGTGCCAGCAGTTTAAGGGGCCAGGGTGCTAATGAAAAACTGTTTTTT. Amino acid sequence: CASSLRGQGANEKLFF.

This clonotype was observed at least ten times. The V call is TRBV30, the J call TRBJ1-5; 10 nucleotides align to TRBD1. Looked up from germline, CDR1 is GTSNPN and CDR2 is SVGIG (reference sequence). J was trimmed by 5 bases and V by 1 base; bases with no gene match: 5. The CDR3 is made up of 15 amino acids. The chain's CDR3 is CAWSEGQGGHQPQHF. The CDR3 nucleotides are TGTGCCTGGAGTGAAGGACAGGGGGGTCATCAGCCCCAGCATTTT.

This clonotype counts as medium-sized. The chain carries TRBV19 and TRBJ2-2; 7 bases are shared with TRBD1. V gave up 10 bases and J gave up 5 bases; unmatched junction bases: 7. Looked up from germline, CDR1 is LNHDA and CDR2 is SQIVND (reference sequence). This CDR3 comprises 13 residues. The CDR3 bases are TGTGCCATCGCCAACAGGGGTACCGGGGAGCTGTTTTTT. Translated: CAIANRGTGELFF.

The sample holds many counts of this clonotype. The gene calls are TRBV3-1 and TRBJ2-5; TRBD2 agrees at 8 bases. The CDR3 covers 20 residues. The germline V gene encodes CDR1 LGHDT and CDR2 YNNKEL (reference sequence). Unmatched junction bases numbered 18, after V lost 1 base and J lost 2 bases. The CDR3: CASSQVPYDAGLVDQETQYF. CDR3 sequence (DNA): TGTGCCAGCAGCCAAGTGCCCTATGACGCGGGACTAGTGGATCAAGAGACCCAGTACTTC.

This clonotype was recorded at least ten times. The rearrangement joins TRBV7-9 to TRBJ1-2; D not certain. V lost 4 bases, J lost 10 bases, and 16 bases lay in between. This CDR3 region has 13 residues. Germline CDR1 SEHNR, CDR2 FQNEAQ (reference sequence). The CDR3 here is CASSSQTDIPYTF. In nucleotides, the CDR3 is TGTGCCAGCAGCTCACAAACTGATATACCCTACACCTTC.

This clonotype has just a few counts. This rearrangement joins TRBV28 to TRBJ2-1; TRBD2 is a possible D gene (5 bases). The germline V gene has CDR1 MDHEN and CDR2 SYDVKM. V dropped 4 bases and J dropped 0 bases, with 13 bases sitting between them. The CDR3 contains 16 residues. CDR3 DNA sequence: TGTGCCAGCAGTTCTCCATCGGGGAGCTCCTACAATGAGCAGTTCTTC. This gives the protein CASSSPSGSSYNEQFF.

This clonotype is medium-sized by share. The chain joins TRBV30 to TRBJ1-2, with 9 bases matching TRBD1. The CDR3 has 16 residues. Germline CDR1 reads GTSNPN; CDR2 reads SVGIG (reference sequence). V dropped 3 bases and J dropped 4; count of bases not matched to a gene: 12. CDR3 in amino acids: CAWSRPGQGSGYGYTF. Written as DNA, the CDR3 is TGTGCCTGGAGCAGACCGGGACAGGGATCTGGCTATGGCTACACCTTC.

This clonotype has a count of ten or more. The chain joins TRBV28 to TRBJ1-6, with 7 bases matching TRBD1. This CDR3 contains 13 residues. With 7 bases clipped from V and 10 bases from J, the junction kept 7 bases outside the gene matches. Germline CDR1 is MDHEN and CDR2 is SYDVKM. The CDR3 nucleotides are TGTGCCAGCAAGGCAACAGGGGTCTCACCCCTCCACTTT. Protein: CASKATGVSPLHF. The full variable domain, with the rest looked up from reference TRBV28 and TRBJ1-6, is DVKVTQSSRYLVKRTGEKVFLECVQDMDHENMFWYRQDPGLGLRLIYFSYDVKMKEKGDIPEGYSVSREKKERFSLILESASTNQTSMYLCASKATGVSPLHFGNGTRLTVT.

This clonotype has a count of ten or more. V is TRBV4-3 and J is TRBJ1-5, with 9 bases aligning to TRBD1. Germline-derived CDR1 and CDR2 are LGHNA and YSLEER. Trimming took 4 bases from V and 7 from J; bases not matched to a gene: 5. The CDR3 sequence is 14 residues long. CDR3 region: CASSPDRGYQPQHF. CDR3 sequence (DNA): TGCGCCAGCAGCCCGGACAGGGGATACCAGCCCCAGCATTTT.

In its sample, this clonotype was seen many times. The chain uses TRBV12-3 or TRBV12-4 and TRBJ1-1; no reliable D call. This CDR3 region has 13 residues. Trimming pared 6 bases from V and 5 bases from J, leaving 13 bases between. DNA for the CDR3: TGTGCCAGCAGCCTCTCCGGCGGGACTGAAGCTTTCTTT. As protein: CASSLSGGTEAFF.

This clonotype was observed at least ten times. One junction end disagrees with the germline gene, perhaps due to a read error. This chain uses TRBV29-1 with TRBJ2-7; TRBD1 aligns across 9 bases. The germline gives CDR1 SQVTM, CDR2 ANQGSEA. This CDR3 has 13 amino acids. The CDR3, as DNA: TGCAGCGCTGAACAGGGGGCCACCTACGAGCAGTACTTC. Translating gives CSAEQGATYEQYF.